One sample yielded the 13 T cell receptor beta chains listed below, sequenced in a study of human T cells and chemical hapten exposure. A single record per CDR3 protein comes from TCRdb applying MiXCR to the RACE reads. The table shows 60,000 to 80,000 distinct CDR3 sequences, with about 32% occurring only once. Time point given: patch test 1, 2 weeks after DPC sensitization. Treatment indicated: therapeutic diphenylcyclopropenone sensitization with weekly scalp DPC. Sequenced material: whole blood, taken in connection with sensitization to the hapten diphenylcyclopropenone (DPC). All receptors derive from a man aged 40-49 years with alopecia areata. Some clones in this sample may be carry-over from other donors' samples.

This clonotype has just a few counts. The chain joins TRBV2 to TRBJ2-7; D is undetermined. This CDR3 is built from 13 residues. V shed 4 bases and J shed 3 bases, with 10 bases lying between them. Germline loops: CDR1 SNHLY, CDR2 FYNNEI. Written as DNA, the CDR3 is TGTGCCAGCAGTGTGCGGTGGGACTACGAGCAGTACTTC. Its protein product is CASSVRWDYEQYF.

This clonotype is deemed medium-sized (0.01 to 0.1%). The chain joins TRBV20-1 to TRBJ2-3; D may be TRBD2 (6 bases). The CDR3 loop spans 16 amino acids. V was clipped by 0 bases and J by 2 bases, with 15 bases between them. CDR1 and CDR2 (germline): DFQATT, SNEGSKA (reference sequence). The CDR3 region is CSAREGVTRPTDTQYF. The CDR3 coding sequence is TGCAGTGCTAGAGAGGGGGTGACTAGGCCCACAGATACGCAGTATTTT.

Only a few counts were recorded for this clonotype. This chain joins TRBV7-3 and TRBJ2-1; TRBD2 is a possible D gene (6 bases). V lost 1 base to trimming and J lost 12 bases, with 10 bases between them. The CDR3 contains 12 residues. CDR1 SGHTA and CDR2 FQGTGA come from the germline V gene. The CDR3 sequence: CASSLSNGRQFF. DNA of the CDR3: TGTGCCAGCAGCTTAAGTAACGGGAGGCAGTTCTTC.

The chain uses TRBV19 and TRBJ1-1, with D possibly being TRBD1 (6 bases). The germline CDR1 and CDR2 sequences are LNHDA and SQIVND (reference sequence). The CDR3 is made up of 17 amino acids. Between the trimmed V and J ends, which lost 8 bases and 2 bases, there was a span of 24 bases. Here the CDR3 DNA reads TGTGCCAGTGCTGACAGGCCCATAGGACATTCAAACACTGAAGCTTTCTTT. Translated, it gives CASADRPIGHSNTEAFF.

The CDR3 DNA follows: TGTGCCAGCAGCCCCCGGACTAGCGGGATAGTTAGCACAGATACGCAGTATTTT. Its protein is CASSPRTSGIVSTDTQYF. The chain links TRBV7-2 to TRBJ2-3; 12 bases align to TRBD2. The CDR3 has 18 amino acids. Germline V gene data show CDR1 as SGHTA and CDR2 as FQGNSA. Unmatched junction bases numbered 9, after V lost 5 bases and J lost 0 bases.

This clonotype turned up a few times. The CDR3 reads CASSFTGTEQYF. The CDR3 DNA reads TGCGCCAGCAGCTTCACAGGGACCGAGCAGTACTTC. This sequence joins TRBV5-1 and TRBJ2-7; the D gene is possibly TRBD1 (6 bases). Trimming took off 2 bases at V and 6 bases at J, with 9 bases between the two ends. CDR3 length: 12 residues. The germline V gene has CDR1 SGHRS and CDR2 YFSETQ.

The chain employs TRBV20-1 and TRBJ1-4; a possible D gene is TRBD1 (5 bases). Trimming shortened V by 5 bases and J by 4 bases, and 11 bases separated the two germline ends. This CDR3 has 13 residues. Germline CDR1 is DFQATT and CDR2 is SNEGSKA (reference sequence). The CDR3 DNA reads TGCAGTGCTTCCAGGGAAAATAATGAAAAACTGTTTTTT. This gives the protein CSASRENNEKLFF.

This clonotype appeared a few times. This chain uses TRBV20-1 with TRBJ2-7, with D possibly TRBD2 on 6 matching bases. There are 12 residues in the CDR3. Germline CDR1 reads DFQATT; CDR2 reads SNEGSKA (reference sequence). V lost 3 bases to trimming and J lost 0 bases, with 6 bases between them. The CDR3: CSARRDSYEQYF. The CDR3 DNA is TGCAGTGCTAGGCGGGACTCCTACGAGCAGTACTTC.

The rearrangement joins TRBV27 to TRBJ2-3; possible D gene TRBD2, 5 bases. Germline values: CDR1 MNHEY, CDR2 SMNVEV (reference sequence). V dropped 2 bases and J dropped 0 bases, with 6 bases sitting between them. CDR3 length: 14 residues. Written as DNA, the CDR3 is TGTGCCAGCAGTTTAACGGGGAGCACAGATACGCAGTATTTT. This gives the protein CASSLTGSTDTQYF.

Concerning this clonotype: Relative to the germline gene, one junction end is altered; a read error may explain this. The CDR3 sequence: CASSPNRDLLNF. CDR3 nucleotide sequence: TGTGCCAGCTCACCGAACAGGGACTTGCTGAACTTC. The genes are TRBV18 and TRBJ2-7; D possibly matches TRBD1 or TRBD2 (6 bases each). Germline CDR1 reads KGHSH; CDR2 reads LQKENI. The CDR3 length is 12 residues. Filled out from reference TRBV18 and TRBJ2-7, the complete variable domain reads NAGVMQNPRHLVRRRGQEARLRCSPMKGHSHVYWYRQLPEEGLKFMVYLQKENIIDESGMPKERFSAEFPKEGPSILRIQQVVRGDSAAYFCASSPNRDLLNFGPGTRLTVT.

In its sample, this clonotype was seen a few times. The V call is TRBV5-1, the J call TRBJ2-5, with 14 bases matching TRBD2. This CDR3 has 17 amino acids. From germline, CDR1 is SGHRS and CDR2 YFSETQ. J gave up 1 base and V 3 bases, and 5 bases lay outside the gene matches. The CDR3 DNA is TGCGCCAGCAGCTCCCGACTAGCGGGAGGGCCCCAAGAGACCCAGTACTTC. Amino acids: CASSSRLAGGPQETQYF.

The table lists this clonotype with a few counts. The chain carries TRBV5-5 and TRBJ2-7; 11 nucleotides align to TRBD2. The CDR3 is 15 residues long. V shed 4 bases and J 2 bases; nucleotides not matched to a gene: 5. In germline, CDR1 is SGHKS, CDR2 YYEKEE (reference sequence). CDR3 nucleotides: TGTGCCAGCAGCAAAGGTAGCGGGAGGGCCTACGAGCAGTACTTC. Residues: CASSKGSGRAYEQYF.

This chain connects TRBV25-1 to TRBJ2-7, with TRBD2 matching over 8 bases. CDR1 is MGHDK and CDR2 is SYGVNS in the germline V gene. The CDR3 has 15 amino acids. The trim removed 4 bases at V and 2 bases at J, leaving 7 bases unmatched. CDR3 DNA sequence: TGTGCCAGCAGTGCGTCCGGGACTAGAACCTACGAGCAGTACTTC. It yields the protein CASSASGTRTYEQYF.